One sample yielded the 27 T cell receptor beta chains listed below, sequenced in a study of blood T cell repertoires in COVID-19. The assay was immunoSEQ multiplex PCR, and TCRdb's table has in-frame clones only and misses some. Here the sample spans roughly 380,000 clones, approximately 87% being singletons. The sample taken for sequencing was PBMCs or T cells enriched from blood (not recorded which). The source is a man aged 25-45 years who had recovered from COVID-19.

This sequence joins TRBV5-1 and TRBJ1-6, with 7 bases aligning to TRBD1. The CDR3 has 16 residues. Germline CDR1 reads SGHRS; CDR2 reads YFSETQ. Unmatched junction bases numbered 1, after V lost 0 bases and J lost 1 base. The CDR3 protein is CASSLGTGSYNSPLHF. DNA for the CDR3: TGCGCCAGCAGCTTGGGGACAGGATCCTATAATTCACCCCTCCACTTT. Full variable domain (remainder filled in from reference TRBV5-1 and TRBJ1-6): KAGVTQTPRYLIKTRGQQVTLSCSPISGHRSVSWYQQTPGQGLQFLFEYFSETQRNKGNFPGRFSGRQFSNSRSEMNVSTLELGDSALYLCASSLGTGSYNSPLHFGNGTRLTVT.

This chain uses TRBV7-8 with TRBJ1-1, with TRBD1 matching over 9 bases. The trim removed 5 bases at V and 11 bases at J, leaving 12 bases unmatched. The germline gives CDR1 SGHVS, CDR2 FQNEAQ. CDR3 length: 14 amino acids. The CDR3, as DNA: TGTGCCAGCAGCCCCGGGACAGGGTATTTCAGGGCTTTCTTT. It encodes CASSPGTGYFRAFF.

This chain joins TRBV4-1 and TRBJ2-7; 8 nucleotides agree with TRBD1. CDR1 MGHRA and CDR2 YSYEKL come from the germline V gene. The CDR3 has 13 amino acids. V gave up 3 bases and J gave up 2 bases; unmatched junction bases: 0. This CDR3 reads CASSQGQAYEQYF. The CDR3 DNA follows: TGCGCCAGCAGCCAGGGACAGGCCTACGAGCAGTACTTC.

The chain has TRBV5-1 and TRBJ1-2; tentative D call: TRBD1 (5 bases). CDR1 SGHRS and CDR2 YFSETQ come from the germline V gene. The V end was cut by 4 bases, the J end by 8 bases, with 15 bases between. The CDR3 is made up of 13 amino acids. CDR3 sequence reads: CASSPGRGWGYTF. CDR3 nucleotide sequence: TGCGCCAGCAGCCCAGGGCGGGGCTGGGGCTACACCTTC.

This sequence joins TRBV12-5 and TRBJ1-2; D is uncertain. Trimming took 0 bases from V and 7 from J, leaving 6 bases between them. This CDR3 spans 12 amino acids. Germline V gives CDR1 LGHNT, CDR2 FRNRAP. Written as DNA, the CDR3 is TGTGCTAGTGGTTTGGTACTTGGTGGCTACACCTTC. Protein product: CASGLVLGGYTF.

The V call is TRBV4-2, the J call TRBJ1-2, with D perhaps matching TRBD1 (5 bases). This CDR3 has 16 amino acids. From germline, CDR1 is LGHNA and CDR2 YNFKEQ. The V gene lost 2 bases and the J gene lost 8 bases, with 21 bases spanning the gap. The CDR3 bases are TGTGCCAGCAGCCAACCCGAGGGGCAGGGAGCGGGCGGCTACACCTTC. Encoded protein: CASSQPEGQGAGGYTF.

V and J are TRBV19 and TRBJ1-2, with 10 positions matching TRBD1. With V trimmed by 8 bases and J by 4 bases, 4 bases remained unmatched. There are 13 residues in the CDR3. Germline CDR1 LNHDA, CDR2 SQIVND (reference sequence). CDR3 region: CASRTGGGYGYTF. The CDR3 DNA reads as TGTGCCAGTCGGACAGGGGGGGGCTATGGCTACACCTTC.

The CDR3 DNA reads as TGTGCCAGCAGCTTTACAGGGGGCGCCACTGAAGCTTTCTTT. It encodes CASSFTGGATEAFF. The gene calls are TRBV7-2 and TRBJ1-1; 9 nucleotides agree with TRBD1. The CDR3 totals 14 residues. V was clipped by 3 bases and J by 4 bases; unmatched bases: 3. Germline V lookup: CDR1 SGHTA, CDR2 FQGNSA. Drawing the rest from reference TRBV7-2 and TRBJ1-1, the complete variable domain is GAGVSQSPSNKVTEKGKDVELRCDPISGHTALYWYRQSLGQGLEFLIYFQGNSAPDKSGLPSDRFSAERTGGSVSTLTIQRTQQEDSAVYLCASSFTGGATEAFFGQGTRLTVV.

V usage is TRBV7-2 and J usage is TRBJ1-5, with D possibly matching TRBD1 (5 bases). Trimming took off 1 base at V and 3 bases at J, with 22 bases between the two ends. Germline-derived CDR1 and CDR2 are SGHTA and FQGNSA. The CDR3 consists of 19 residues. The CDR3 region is CASSLVGRGVWGPNQPQHF. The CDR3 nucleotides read TGTGCCAGCAGCTTAGTGGGGAGGGGAGTGTGGGGCCCCAATCAGCCCCAGCATTTT.

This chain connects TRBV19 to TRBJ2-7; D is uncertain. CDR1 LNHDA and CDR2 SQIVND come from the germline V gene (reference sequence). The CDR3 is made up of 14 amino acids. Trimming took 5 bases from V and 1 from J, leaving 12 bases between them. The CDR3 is CASSEVSGSYEQYF. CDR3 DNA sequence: TGTGCCAGTAGTGAGGTCTCGGGTTCCTACGAGCAGTACTTC.

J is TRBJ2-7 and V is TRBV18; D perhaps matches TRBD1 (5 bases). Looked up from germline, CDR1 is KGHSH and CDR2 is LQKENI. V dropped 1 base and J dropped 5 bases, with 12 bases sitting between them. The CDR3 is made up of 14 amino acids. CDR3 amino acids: CASSPREGADEQYF. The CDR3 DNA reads TGTGCCAGCTCACCACGAGAAGGGGCGGACGAGCAGTACTTC.

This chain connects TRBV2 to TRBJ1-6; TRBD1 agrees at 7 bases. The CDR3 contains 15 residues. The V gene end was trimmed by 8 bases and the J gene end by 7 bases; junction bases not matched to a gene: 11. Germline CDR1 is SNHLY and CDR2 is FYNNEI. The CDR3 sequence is CASQLRPTGNSPLHF. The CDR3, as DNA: TGTGCCAGCCAACTCCGTCCGACAGGGAATTCACCCCTCCACTTT.

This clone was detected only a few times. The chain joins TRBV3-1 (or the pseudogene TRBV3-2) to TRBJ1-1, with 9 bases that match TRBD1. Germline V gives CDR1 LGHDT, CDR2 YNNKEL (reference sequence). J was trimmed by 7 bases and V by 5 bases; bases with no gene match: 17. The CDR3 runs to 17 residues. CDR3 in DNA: TGTGCCAGCAGCAAATTTCTCCGGGACAGGGCTAGTCGTGAAGCTTTCTTT. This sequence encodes CASSKFLRDRASREAFF.

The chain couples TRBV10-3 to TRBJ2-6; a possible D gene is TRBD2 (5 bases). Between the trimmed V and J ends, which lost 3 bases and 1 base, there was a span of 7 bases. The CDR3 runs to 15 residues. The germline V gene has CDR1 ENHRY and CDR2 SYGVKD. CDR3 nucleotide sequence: TGTGCCATCAGTGAAGAGGGATCTGGGGCCAACGTCCTGACTTTC. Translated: CAISEEGSGANVLTF.

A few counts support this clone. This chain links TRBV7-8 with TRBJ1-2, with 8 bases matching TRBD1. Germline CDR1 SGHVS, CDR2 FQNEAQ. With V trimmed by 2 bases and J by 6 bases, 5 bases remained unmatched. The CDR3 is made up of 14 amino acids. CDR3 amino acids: CASSLSGTGDGYTF. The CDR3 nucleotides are TGTGCCAGCAGCTTATCGGGGACAGGCGATGGCTACACCTTC.

The CDR3 sequence: CASSGGQVYGYTF. DNA of the CDR3: TGTGCCAGCAGCGGGGGACAAGTCTATGGCTACACCTTC. The V and J genes are TRBV14 and TRBJ1-2, with D perhaps TRBD1 (6 bases). The length of the CDR3 is 13 residues. Germline CDR1 reads SGHDN; CDR2 reads FVKESK. The V end lost 5 bases, the J end lost 4 bases, and 11 bases lay between the germline ends.

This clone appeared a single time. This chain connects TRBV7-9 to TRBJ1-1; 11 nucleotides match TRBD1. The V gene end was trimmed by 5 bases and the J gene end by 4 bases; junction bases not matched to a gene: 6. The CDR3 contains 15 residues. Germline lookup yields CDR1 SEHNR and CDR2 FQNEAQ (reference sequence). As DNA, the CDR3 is TGTGCCAGCAGCGTACGGACAGGGGGCGGCACTGAAGCTTTCTTT. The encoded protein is CASSVRTGGGTEAFF.

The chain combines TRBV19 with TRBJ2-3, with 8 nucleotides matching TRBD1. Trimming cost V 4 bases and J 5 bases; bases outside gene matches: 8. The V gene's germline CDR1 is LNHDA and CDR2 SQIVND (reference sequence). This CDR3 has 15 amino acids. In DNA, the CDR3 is TGTGCCAGTAGTACGGGCAGGGGGCGAGTAGATACGCAGTATTTT. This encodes CASSTGRGRVDTQYF.

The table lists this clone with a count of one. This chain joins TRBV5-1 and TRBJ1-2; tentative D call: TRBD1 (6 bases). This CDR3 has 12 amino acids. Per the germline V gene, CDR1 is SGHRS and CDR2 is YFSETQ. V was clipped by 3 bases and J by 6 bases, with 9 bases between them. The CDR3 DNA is TGCGCCAGCAGCTCGGACAGTGATGGCTACACCTTC. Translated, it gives CASSSDSDGYTF. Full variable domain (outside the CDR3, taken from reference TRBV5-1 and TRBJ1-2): KAGVTQTPRYLIKTRGQQVTLSCSPISGHRSVSWYQQTPGQGLQFLFEYFSETQRNKGNFPGRFSGRQFSNSRSEMNVSTLELGDSALYLCASSSDSDGYTFGSGTRLTVV.

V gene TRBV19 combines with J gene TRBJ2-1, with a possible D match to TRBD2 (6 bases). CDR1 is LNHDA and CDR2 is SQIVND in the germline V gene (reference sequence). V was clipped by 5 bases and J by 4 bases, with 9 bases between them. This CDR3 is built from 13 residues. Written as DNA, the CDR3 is TGTGCCAGTAGTCCAGGACTATACAATGAGCAGTTCTTC. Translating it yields CASSPGLYNEQFF.

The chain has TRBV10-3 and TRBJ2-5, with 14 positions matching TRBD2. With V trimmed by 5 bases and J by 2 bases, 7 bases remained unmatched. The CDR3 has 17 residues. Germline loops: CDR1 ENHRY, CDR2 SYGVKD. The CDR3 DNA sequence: TGTGCCATCAGTCGCGGACTAGCGGGGGGCGGGCAAGAGACCCAGTACTTC. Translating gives CAISRGLAGGGQETQYF.

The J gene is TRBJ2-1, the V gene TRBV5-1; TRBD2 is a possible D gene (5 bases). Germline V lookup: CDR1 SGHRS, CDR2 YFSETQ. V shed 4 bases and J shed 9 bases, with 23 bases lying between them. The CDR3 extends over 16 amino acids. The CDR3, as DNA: TGCGCCAGCAGCGTAACTACTAGTAGCCTTTCCAGTGAGCAGTTCTTC. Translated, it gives CASSVTTSSLSSEQFF.

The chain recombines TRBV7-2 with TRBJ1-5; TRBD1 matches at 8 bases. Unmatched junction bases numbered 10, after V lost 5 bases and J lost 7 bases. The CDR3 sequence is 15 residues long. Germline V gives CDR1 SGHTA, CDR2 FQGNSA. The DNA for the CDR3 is TGTGCCAGCAGCCGCATTGGACAGGGTACCCAGCCCCAGCATTTT. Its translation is CASSRIGQGTQPQHF.

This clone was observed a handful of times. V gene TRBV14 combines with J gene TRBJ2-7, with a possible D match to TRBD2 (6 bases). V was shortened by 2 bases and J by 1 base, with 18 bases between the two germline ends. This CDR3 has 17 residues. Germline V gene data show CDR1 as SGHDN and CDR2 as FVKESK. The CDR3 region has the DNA TGTGCCAGCAGCCAAACCTCGTTCCTGGGGGGATCCTACGAGCAGTACTTC. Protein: CASSQTSFLGGSYEQYF.

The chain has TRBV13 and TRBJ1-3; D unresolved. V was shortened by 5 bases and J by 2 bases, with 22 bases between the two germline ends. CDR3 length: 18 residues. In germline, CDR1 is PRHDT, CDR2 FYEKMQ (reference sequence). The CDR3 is CASSNYNREGLTGNTIYF. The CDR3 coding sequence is TGTGCCAGCAGCAATTATAACCGGGAGGGTCTAACTGGAAACACCATATATTTT.

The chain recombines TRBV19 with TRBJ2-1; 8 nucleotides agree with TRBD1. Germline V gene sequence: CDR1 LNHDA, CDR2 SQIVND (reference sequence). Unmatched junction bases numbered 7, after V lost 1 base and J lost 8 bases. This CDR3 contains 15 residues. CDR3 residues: CASSIARGLMDEQFF. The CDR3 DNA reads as TGTGCCAGTAGTATAGCCAGGGGGCTAATGGATGAGCAGTTCTTC. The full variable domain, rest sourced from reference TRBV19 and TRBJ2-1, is DGGITQSPKYLFRKEGQNVTLSCEQNLNHDAMYWYRQDPGQGLRLIYYSQIVNDFQKGDIAEGYSVSREKKESFPLTVTSAQKNPTAFYLCASSIARGLMDEQFFGPGTRLTVL.

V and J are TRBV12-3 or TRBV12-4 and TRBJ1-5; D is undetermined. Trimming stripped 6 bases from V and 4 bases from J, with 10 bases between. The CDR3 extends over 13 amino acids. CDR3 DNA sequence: TGTGCCAGCAGCCTCGGAGTTAATCAGCCCCAGCATTTT. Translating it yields CASSLGVNQPQHF.